The 21 T cell receptor beta chains in this list originate from one sample, sequenced in a study of T cell responses to AZD1222 COVID-19 vaccine. Produced via immunoSEQ multiplex PCR; TCRdb's table is partial and in-frame only. Seen here are some 100,000 clones, over 80% observed once, and the top ten hold 7% to 9%. The material was peripheral blood, obtained on day 0 of AZD1222 vaccination. The source is an adult in good health.

The gene calls are TRBV7-8 and TRBJ2-1, with D perhaps being TRBD1 or TRBD2 (5 bases each). V was shortened by 5 bases and J by 8 bases, with 16 bases between the two germline ends. In germline, CDR1 is SGHVS, CDR2 FQNEAQ. CDR3 length: 14 amino acids. The CDR3: CASSPSRTQYEQFF. CDR3 nucleotides: TGTGCCAGCAGCCCTAGCCGGACACAATATGAGCAGTTCTTC.

This clone appeared once. Here the CDR3 DNA reads TGTGCCAGCAGCCAAGAGACTAATGAAAAACTGTTTTTT. Residues: CASSQETNEKLFF. This chain uses TRBV4-2 with TRBJ1-4; D gene uncertain. The CDR3 extends over 13 amino acids. Trimming cost V 0 bases and J 2 bases, with 1 base left between them. Germline CDR1 LGHNA, CDR2 YNFKEQ.

The chain uses TRBV19 and TRBJ2-4; TRBD1 matches 10 bases. Germline assignment: CDR1 LNHDA and CDR2 SQIVND (reference sequence). V lost 4 bases, J lost 3 bases, and 12 bases stayed unmatched. The CDR3 runs to 18 residues. The chain's CDR3 is CASSREGTGDFGKNIQYF. For the CDR3, the DNA is TGTGCCAGTAGTAGGGAGGGGACAGGGGATTTTGGCAAAAACATTCAGTACTTC.

This chain connects TRBV5-4 to TRBJ2-2; D might be TRBD2 (6 bases). The germline V gene encodes CDR1 SGHNT and CDR2 YYREEE (reference sequence). The CDR3 is 15 amino acids. Trimming stripped 0 bases from V and 5 bases from J, with 11 bases between. The CDR3 spells CASSLVGRATGELFF. The CDR3 coding sequence is TGTGCCAGCAGCTTGGTCGGGAGAGCGACCGGGGAGCTGTTTTTT.

Comment on this clone: This specimen includes other DNA sequences encoding the same CDR3. This sequence joins TRBV30 and TRBJ2-7; D not certain. The germline V gene encodes CDR1 GTSNPN and CDR2 SVGIG (reference sequence). Trimming cost V 0 bases and J 3 bases, with 6 bases left between them. The length of the CDR3 is 12 residues. CDR3: CAWSVQGYEQYF. The CDR3 nucleotides are TGTGCCTGGAGTGTACAAGGCTACGAGCAGTACTTC.

The chain carries TRBV4-1 and TRBJ2-3; TRBD2 matches at 9 bases. The CDR3 runs to 17 residues. J gave up 6 bases and V 3 bases, and 13 bases lay outside the gene matches. CDR1 is MGHRA and CDR2 is YSYEKL in the germline V gene. The CDR3: CASSQGRISGRSDTQYF. DNA of the CDR3: TGCGCCAGCAGCCAGGGTCGGATTAGCGGGAGATCCGATACGCAGTATTTT.

This clone came up a few times. The CDR3 sequence: CASSLVFRYDSYYNYGYTF. DNA of the CDR3: TGTGCCAGCAGCTTAGTCTTCCGTTACGACAGTTACTACAACTATGGCTACACCTTC. The chain combines TRBV13 with TRBJ1-2; a weak D match, TRBD1 (5 bases). From germline, CDR1 is PRHDT and CDR2 FYEKMQ (reference sequence). The V end lost 1 base, the J end lost 2 bases, and 23 bases lay between the germline ends. The CDR3 runs to 19 residues.

The chain has TRBV5-4 and TRBJ2-7; D is unresolved. Between the trimmed V and J ends, which lost 0 bases and 5 bases, there was a span of 12 bases. CDR1 is SGHNT, CDR2 YYREEE, per germline (reference sequence). The CDR3 is 14 amino acids. The CDR3 protein is CASSLGTKANEQYF. The CDR3 coding sequence is TGTGCCAGCAGCTTGGGGACCAAGGCAAACGAGCAGTACTTC.

V usage is TRBV30 and J usage is TRBJ1-2; D remains ambiguous. Germline V gives CDR1 GTSNPN, CDR2 SVGIG (reference sequence). Trimming took off 1 base at V and 4 bases at J, with 7 bases between the two ends. CDR3 length equals 12 residues. CDR3 nucleotide sequence: TGTGCCTGGAGTGCCGGTGGCTATGGCTACACCTTC. Its translation is CAWSAGGYGYTF.

The chain employs TRBV27 and TRBJ1-5, with D unclear. This CDR3 region has 13 residues. V was pared by 7 bases and J by 3 bases, with 10 bases between. Germline CDR1 is MNHEY and CDR2 is SMNVEV (reference sequence). The CDR3 spells CASKASFNQPQHF. CDR3 bases: TGTGCCAGCAAGGCCAGCTTCAATCAGCCCCAGCATTTT.

The chain couples TRBV5-1 to TRBJ2-2; D not certain. Germline V lookup: CDR1 SGHRS, CDR2 YFSETQ. Trimming stripped 4 bases from V and 5 bases from J, with 12 bases between. CDR3 size: 14 residues. The CDR3 loop reads CASSPGPATGELFF. DNA of the CDR3: TGCGCCAGCAGCCCCGGACCCGCGACCGGGGAGCTGTTTTTT.

As DNA, the CDR3 is TGTGCCAGCAGCCGGGACAGACTTCAAGAGACCCAGTACTTC. This gives the protein CASSRDRLQETQYF. The chain recombines TRBV5-8 with TRBJ2-5; 7 positions match TRBD1. The germline gives CDR1 SGHTS, CDR2 YDEGEE. CDR3 length equals 14 residues. V was pared by 4 bases and J by 2 bases, with 5 bases of the junction left unmatched.

In its sample, this clone was seen once. This chain links TRBV5-5 with TRBJ1-5, with D possibly TRBD1 on 5 matching bases. The CDR3 has 15 residues. Per germline, CDR1 SGHKS and CDR2 YYEKEE (reference sequence). The germline V and J ends were trimmed by 4 bases and 0 bases, with 11 bases remaining between them. The CDR3, as DNA: TGTGCCAGCAGCCACCAGGGATATAGCAATCAGCCCCAGCATTTT. This gives the protein CASSHQGYSNQPQHF.

V is TRBV10-3 and J is TRBJ1-2, with a weak D call TRBD1 (5 bases). In germline, CDR1 is ENHRY, CDR2 SYGVKD. The CDR3 has 12 amino acids. Trimming took 3 bases from V and 5 from J, leaving 7 bases between them. CDR3 residues: CAISDEGYGYTF. The CDR3 coding sequence is TGTGCCATCAGTGATGAGGGGTATGGCTACACCTTC.

This clone showed up just once. The chain is built from TRBV4-3 and TRBJ1-1; D call uncertain. Trimming cost V 3 bases and J 4 bases, with 18 bases left between them. This CDR3 region has 16 residues. Per germline, CDR1 LGHNA and CDR2 YSLEER. CDR3 protein: CASSQTAARRSTEAFF. The CDR3 DNA follows: TGCGCCAGCAGCCAGACTGCGGCCCGAAGGAGCACTGAAGCTTTCTTT.

The chain is built from TRBV5-1 and TRBJ2-3, with D maybe TRBD2 (6 bases). The germline V and J ends were trimmed by 7 bases and 0 bases, with 9 bases remaining between them. In germline, CDR1 is SGHRS, CDR2 YFSETQ. This CDR3 region has 13 residues. CDR3 nucleotides: TGCGCCAGCGCCAGCGGGAGCACAGATACGCAGTATTTT. Translation gives CASASGSTDTQYF.

This chain uses TRBV2 with TRBJ2-1, with D maybe TRBD2 (5 bases). Trimming removed 7 bases at V and 5 bases at J, with 12 bases between. The germline gives CDR1 SNHLY, CDR2 FYNNEI. This CDR3 comprises 13 residues. The CDR3 reads CASIWTGNNEQFF. The CDR3 DNA reads as TGTGCCAGCATCTGGACTGGAAACAATGAGCAGTTCTTC.

This sequence joins TRBV3-1 (or the pseudogene TRBV3-2) and TRBJ1-2; D remains unclear. Looked up from germline, CDR1 is LGHDT and CDR2 is YNNKEL (reference sequence). Deletions cut 3 bases from V and 0 bases from J, with 11 bases between. CDR3 length: 15 amino acids. The CDR3 spells CASSHLTGANYGYTF. The CDR3 DNA reads TGTGCCAGCAGCCACCTGACGGGAGCTAACTATGGCTACACCTTC.

J is TRBJ1-2 and V is TRBV7-9; possibly TRBD1 for D (6 bases). The CDR3 runs to 12 residues. Trimming shortened V by 6 bases and J by 6 bases, and 11 bases separated the two germline ends. The germline CDR1 and CDR2 sequences are SEHNR and FQNEAQ (reference sequence). The CDR3 sequence is CASSSEGDGYTF. The CDR3 bases are TGTGCCAGCAGTTCGGAGGGGGATGGCTACACCTTC.

This clone was observed a few times. The gene calls are TRBV7-2 and TRBJ2-2; D gene uncertain. Trimming removed 0 bases at V and 7 bases at J, with 6 bases between. The CDR3 has 13 residues. Germline V lookup: CDR1 SGHTA, CDR2 FQGNSA. The CDR3: CASSLALIGELFF. DNA for the CDR3: TGTGCCAGCAGCTTAGCCTTGATCGGGGAGCTGTTTTTT.

V gene TRBV5-6 combines with J gene TRBJ1-5; D is perhaps TRBD1 (6 bases). CDR3 length: 14 amino acids. With 6 bases removed from V and 7 bases from J, the gap between germline ends came to 17 bases. In germline, CDR1 is SGHDT, CDR2 YYEEEE. CDR3 amino acids: CASTSGVANQPQHF. In nucleotides, the CDR3 is TGTGCCAGCACCTCAGGGGTGGCCAACCAGCCCCAGCATTTT.